The 25 T cell receptor beta chains below come from one sample, sequenced in a study of T cell repertoires in cytomegalovirus infection (dated by TCRdb to between 2018 and 2021). Sequencing instrument: Illumina HiSeq 1500. Clones were called with MiXCR by TCRdb after fastp trimmed the public reads at Q25, and only in-frame beta chains were retained. When rows share a CDR3 protein, they turn into one entry using the most common DNA and genes. The sample table records some 150,000 distinct CDR3 sequences; 5.5% to 7% of these occur just once. The ten largest clonotypes hold about a sixth of the sample. The sequenced sample was PBMCs. Every receptor here comes from a human donor in good health (CMV status not recorded). Some clones in this sample may be carry-over from other donors' samples.

This clonotype was detected many times. This chain joins TRBV7-2 and TRBJ1-2; D is undetermined. Germline values: CDR1 SGHTA, CDR2 FQGNSA. Trimming cost V 4 bases and J 0 bases, with 12 bases left between them. This CDR3 region has 15 residues. Here the CDR3 reads CASSYSEKTNYGYTF. In DNA, the CDR3 is TGTGCCAGCAGCTATAGTGAGAAGACTAACTATGGCTACACCTTC.

This clonotype appeared many times. The chain has TRBV7-9 and TRBJ2-3; no clear D. The germline gives CDR1 SEHNR, CDR2 FQNEAQ (reference sequence). V lost 2 bases and J lost 6, with 12 bases in between. The CDR3 has 14 residues. This CDR3 is CASSLLTQRDTQYF. DNA of the CDR3: TGTGCCAGCAGCTTACTCACGCAGAGGGATACGCAGTATTTT.

This clonotype has at least ten counts. The rearrangement uses TRBV28 and TRBJ2-1; D is uncertain. The germline V and J ends were trimmed by 7 bases and 0 bases, with 10 bases remaining between them. Germline loops: CDR1 MDHEN, CDR2 SYDVKM. The CDR3 has 14 residues. The DNA for the CDR3 is TGTGCCAGCAAGGACGGAAGCTCCTACAATGAGCAGTTCTTC. This translates into CASKDGSSYNEQFF.

V and J are TRBV18 and TRBJ1-2; D is ambiguous. The CDR3 covers 15 residues. CDR1 and CDR2 (germline): KGHSH, LQKENI. Trimming took off 2 bases at V and 2 bases at J, with 12 bases between the two ends. CDR3 coding DNA: TGTGCCAGCTCACCAGTTTCCAGCCCCAACTATGGCTACACCTTC. This gives the protein CASSPVSSPNYGYTF.

As to this clonotype: Possible read error: a much larger clone is one base away. The V and J genes are TRBV12-3 or TRBV12-4 and TRBJ2-7; 9 nucleotides align to TRBD2. The CDR3 sequence is 15 residues long. CDR3 in amino acids: CANSLYGGGANEQYF. CDR3 bases: TGTGCCAACAGTTTATACGGCGGGGGGGCGAACGAGCAGTACTTC.

This clonotype was seen ten or more times. This chain connects TRBV10-1 to TRBJ2-6; possibly TRBD1 or TRBD2 for D (5 bases each). The V end lost 6 bases, the J end lost 2 bases, and 17 bases lay between the germline ends. The CDR3 extends over 17 amino acids. Germline lookup yields CDR1 WNHNN and CDR2 SYGVQD (reference sequence). The CDR3 sequence is CASSPGGSVPGANVLTF. The DNA for the CDR3 is TGCGCCAGCAGCCCTGGGGGTTCTGTACCTGGGGCCAACGTCCTGACTTTC.

The V and J genes are TRBV19 and TRBJ2-3, with TRBD2 as a possible D gene (7 bases). Germline CDR1 and CDR2: LNHDA and SQIVND (reference sequence). Trimming removed 8 bases from V and 0 bases from J, with 15 bases in between. The CDR3 spans 15 residues. DNA for the CDR3: TGTGCCAGTGGTAGGGGGGGGGGAAGCACAGATACGCAGTATTTT. Translation gives CASGRGGGSTDTQYF.

This sequence joins TRBV10-3 and TRBJ1-4, with 7 bases aligning to TRBD1. CDR3 length: 14 amino acids. Germline V gene lookup returns CDR1 ENHRY and CDR2 SYGVKD. Trimming cost V 0 bases and J 7 bases; bases outside gene matches: 2. In DNA, the CDR3 is TGTGCCATCAGTGAGTCCGACAGGGTTGAAAAACTGTTTTTT. Translation: CAISESDRVEKLFF.

This clonotype was seen ten or more times. This chain joins TRBV7-2 and TRBJ2-7, with D possibly TRBD2 on 7 matching bases. The CDR3 loop spans 15 amino acids. V lost 1 base and J lost 4, with 14 bases in between. CDR1 is SGHTA and CDR2 is FQGNSA in the germline V gene. The CDR3 DNA is TGTGCCAGCAGCTTAGAGGGGGGGGAAGGGTACGAGCAGTACTTC. Amino acids: CASSLEGGEGYEQYF.

This clonotype was seen ten or more times. The V call is TRBV29-1, the J call TRBJ1-1; 7 nucleotides align to TRBD1. The germline V gene has CDR1 SQVTM and CDR2 ANQGSEA. The CDR3 runs 10 residues. V shed 4 bases, J shed 8 bases, and the junction held 1 base outside the gene matches. CDR3 amino acids: CSVARGEAFF. The CDR3 nucleotides are TGCAGCGTTGCCAGGGGGGAAGCTTTCTTT.

This clonotype rates as medium-sized. J is TRBJ1-1 and V is TRBV12-3 or TRBV12-4, with a possible D match to TRBD1 (5 bases). V was clipped by 3 bases and J by 2 bases, with 13 bases between them. The CDR3 covers 15 residues. This CDR3 reads CASSFTGRRNTEAFF. The CDR3 DNA reads as TGTGCCAGCAGTTTCACGGGACGGCGAAACACTGAAGCTTTCTTT.

This clonotype was seen more than once but under ten times. The rearrangement links TRBV29-1 to TRBJ1-5, with D possibly being TRBD1 (6 bases). Looked up from germline, CDR1 is SQVTM and CDR2 is ANQGSEA. CDR3 length: 13 amino acids. V gave up 5 bases and J gave up 4 bases, with 12 bases separating them. The CDR3 DNA reads TGCAGCGTTAAAAAAGGGGGGAATCAGCCCCAGCATTTT. Its translation: CSVKKGGNQPQHF.

This clonotype was detected a few times. V usage is TRBV9 and J usage is TRBJ1-1; 9 positions agree with TRBD1. CDR1 SGDLS and CDR2 YYNGEE come from the germline V gene. The CDR3 is 15 residues long. V lost 2 bases and J lost 4; bases outside the gene matches: 6. CDR3 nucleotide sequence: TGTGCCAGCAGCGTCCACAGGGGGCGAACCACTGAAGCTTTCTTT. As protein: CASSVHRGRTTEAFF.

The gene calls are TRBV5-1 and TRBJ2-3, with D uncertain. The germline V gene has CDR1 SGHRS and CDR2 YFSETQ. V was pared by 0 bases and J by 1 base, with 9 bases between. The CDR3 has 15 amino acids. Here the CDR3 reads CASSLGLLRTDTQYF. As DNA, the CDR3 is TGCGCCAGCAGCTTGGGGCTACTCCGCACAGATACGCAGTATTTT.

Concerning this clonotype itself: Given a much more abundant clone one base away, this may be a read error. This chain uses TRBV11-2 with TRBJ2-4; the D is unclear. In germline, CDR1 is SGHAT, CDR2 FQNNGV. The CDR3 consists of 13 residues. The CDR3 sequence is CVSSLVGTNIQYF. The CDR3 DNA follows: TGTGTCAGCAGCTTAGTGGGTACCAACATTCAGTACTTC.

This clonotype was found many times. The chain uses TRBV4-2 and TRBJ2-3; 10 bases are shared with TRBD2. There are 17 residues in the CDR3. The germline gives CDR1 LGHNA, CDR2 YNFKEQ. Trimming at V came to 0 bases and at J to 8 bases, leaving 11 bases not matched to a gene. CDR3 loop: CASSQDRLAGAGGTQYF. In nucleotides, the CDR3 is TGTGCCAGCAGCCAAGATCGGCTAGCGGGGGCCGGAGGTACGCAGTATTTT.

In its sample, this clonotype was seen many times. The rearrangement uses TRBV7-9 and TRBJ1-6; weak D call: TRBD1 (5 bases). The germline V gene encodes CDR1 SEHNR and CDR2 FQNEAQ (reference sequence). V lost 6 bases to trimming and J lost 13 bases, with 19 bases between them. This CDR3 region has 14 residues. The CDR3 sequence: CASSSGGTGAPLHF. The CDR3 nucleotides read TGTGCCAGCAGTTCCGGGGGAACGGGCGCTCCCCTCCACTTT.

This clonotype was picked up a small number of times. The chain carries TRBV29-1 and TRBJ2-3; TRBD2 might be the D (5 bases). Trimming left V 3 bases short and J 1 base short, with 14 bases between. The CDR3 length is 15 residues. CDR1 SQVTM and CDR2 ANQGSEA come from the germline V gene. CDR3 sequence reads: CSVDGPTRGTDTQYF. DNA of the CDR3: TGCAGCGTTGATGGCCCAACTAGAGGCACAGATACGCAGTATTTT.

This clonotype was detected many times. The chain couples TRBV7-2 to TRBJ1-6; 7 bases align to TRBD1. With V trimmed by 1 base and J by 5 bases, 5 bases remained unmatched. Germline V gives CDR1 SGHTA, CDR2 FQGNSA. This CDR3 has 16 residues. The CDR3 reads CASSLGWDRNNSPLHF. The CDR3 DNA sequence: TGTGCCAGCAGCTTAGGATGGGACAGAAATAATTCACCCCTCCACTTT.

This clonotype occurred many times. This chain uses TRBV10-3 with TRBJ2-2; 9 positions agree with TRBD2. CDR3 length: 15 residues. Per the germline V gene, CDR1 is ENHRY and CDR2 is SYGVKD. The V gene end was trimmed by 4 bases and the J gene end by 1 base; junction bases not matched to a gene: 1. The DNA for the CDR3 is TGTGCCATCAGTGGGACTAGCGAGAACACCGGGGAGCTGTTTTTT. It translates to CAISGTSENTGELFF.

This clonotype came up many times. The rearrangement joins TRBV12-3 or TRBV12-4 to TRBJ1-1; D not certain. The CDR3 has 13 residues. Trimming removed 8 bases from V and 5 bases from J, with 15 bases in between. In nucleotides, the CDR3 is TGTGCCAGCTCCTGGCCCGGCAAGACTGAAGCTTTCTTT. As protein: CASSWPGKTEAFF.

This clonotype was observed many times. CDR3 DNA sequence: TGTGCCAGCAGCCCCCGGACAGGGACCTACGAGCAGTACTTC. Translated, it gives CASSPRTGTYEQYF. V usage is TRBV7-2 and J usage is TRBJ2-7; 8 bases agree with TRBD1. Looked up from germline, CDR1 is SGHTA and CDR2 is FQGNSA. V lost 5 bases, J lost 2 bases, and 5 bases stayed unmatched. The length of the CDR3 is 14 residues.

Note on this clonotype: A much larger clonotype is one base distant, so this may be a read error. This chain joins TRBV4-1 and TRBJ1-1; D perhaps matches TRBD1 (5 bases). The germline V and J ends were trimmed by 4 bases and 4 bases, with 16 bases remaining between them. Germline V lookup: CDR1 MGHRA, CDR2 YSYEKL. This CDR3 contains 15 residues. The CDR3 loop is CASSLHKGRATEAFF. CDR3 DNA: TGCGCCAGCAGCCTGCACAAGGGGCGCGCCACTGAAGCTTTCTTT.

The CDR3 region has the DNA TGTGCCAGCAGTCGGACCGGGACAGGGATTACTGAAGCTTTCTTT. This encodes CASSRTGTGITEAFF. V is TRBV7-3 and J is TRBJ1-1, with 9 bases fitting TRBD1. Losses at the gene ends were 6 bases for V and 5 bases for J; bases not matched to a gene: 10. The CDR3 is 15 residues long. Germline V gene sequence: CDR1 SGHTA, CDR2 FQGTGA.

This clonotype was recorded many times. The J gene is TRBJ1-5, the V gene TRBV28; no clear D. V was shortened by 4 bases and J by 3 bases, with 13 bases between the two germline ends. The length of the CDR3 is 15 residues. Looked up from germline, CDR1 is MDHEN and CDR2 is SYDVKM. CDR3 sequence: CASSSLVFLNQPQHF. CDR3 DNA sequence: TGTGCCAGCAGTTCTCTAGTTTTTCTCAATCAGCCCCAGCATTTT.